A single sample gave rise to the 22 T cell receptor beta chains below, sequenced in a study of T cell repertoires in cytomegalovirus infection. No antigens are known for them. TCRdb used MiXCR to reprocess the reads, holding one entry per CDR3 protein. The data show about 920,000 distinct CDR3 sequences, roughly 31% seen once. Specimen: cultured CD8+ T cells from PBMCs, collected from culture after CMV antigen stimulation. The receptors shown here come from a human donor in good health (CMV status not recorded). Some clones in this sample may be carry-over from other donors' samples.

The V gene is TRBV27, the J gene TRBJ2-3; D is uncertain. The CDR3 is 16 residues long. Germline V lookup: CDR1 MNHEY, CDR2 SMNVEV (reference sequence). V was clipped by 5 bases and J by 2 bases, with 17 bases between them. In DNA form, the CDR3 reads TGTGCCAGCAGTCCATGGGCCGTAAACCCCACAGATACGCAGTATTTT. Protein sequence: CASSPWAVNPTDTQYF.

The chain employs TRBV11-2 and TRBJ2-2; no reliable D call. V shed 6 bases and J shed 1 base, with 6 bases lying between them. This CDR3 region has 13 residues. CDR1 and CDR2 from the germline V gene are SGHAT and FQNNGV. The CDR3: CASSIKNTGELFF. The CDR3, as DNA: TGTGCCAGCAGTATAAAGAACACCGGGGAGCTGTTTTTT.

The chain has TRBV6-5 and TRBJ2-5; no reliable D call. Deletions cut 5 bases from V and 0 bases from J, with 13 bases between. Germline assignment: CDR1 MNHEY and CDR2 SVGAGI. The length of the CDR3 is 15 residues. The CDR3 DNA reads TGTGCCAGCAGTGCCCTCTCGGAGTACCAAGAGACCCAGTACTTC. As protein: CASSALSEYQETQYF.

This clonotype showed up many times. The chain is built from TRBV14 and TRBJ1-4; perhaps TRBD1 as D (5 bases). The CDR3 totals 12 residues. CDR1 is SGHDN, CDR2 FVKESK, per germline. V was shortened by 3 bases and J by 14 bases, with 13 bases between the two germline ends. CDR3 sequence reads: CASSHDSVNLFF. The CDR3 nucleotides are TGTGCCAGCAGCCACGACAGTGTTAATCTGTTTTTT.

This rearrangement joins TRBV29-1 to TRBJ1-2; D may be TRBD1 (6 bases). Germline V gene lookup returns CDR1 SQVTM and CDR2 ANQGSEA. The CDR3 is 13 residues long. Trimming took off 4 bases at V and 4 bases at J, with 13 bases between the two ends. CDR3 in amino acids: CSVGTGSIYGYTF. The DNA of the CDR3 is TGCAGCGTTGGAACAGGGAGTATCTATGGCTACACCTTC.

The chain combines TRBV6-8 with TRBJ2-5; D uncertain. V lost 0 bases, J lost 1 base, and 6 bases lay in between. The CDR3 contains 14 residues. The germline gives CDR1 MNHGY, CDR2 SAAAGT. The CDR3 bases are TGTGCCAGCAGTTACTCGGAGAGCCAAGAGACCCAGTACTTC. This translates into CASSYSESQETQYF.

The sample holds a few counts of this clonotype. V and J are TRBV7-9 and TRBJ2-1; 7 bases match TRBD1. Germline V gene data show CDR1 as SEHNR and CDR2 as FQNEAQ (reference sequence). Unmatched junction bases numbered 8, after V lost 6 bases and J lost 0 bases. The CDR3 has 16 amino acids. CDR3: CASRPIRDSSYNEQFF. The CDR3 coding sequence is TGTGCCAGCAGGCCAATCCGGGACAGCTCCTACAATGAGCAGTTCTTC.

The table lists this clonotype with a few counts. The V and J genes are TRBV27 and TRBJ2-3, with D perhaps TRBD1 (6 bases). This CDR3 is 15 amino acids long. With 7 bases removed from V and 6 bases from J, the gap between germline ends came to 20 bases. CDR1 MNHEY and CDR2 SMNVEV come from the germline V gene (reference sequence). Written as DNA, the CDR3 is TGTGCCAGCACCCTCCGGGACACCGGATGGGATACGCAGTATTTT. The encoded protein is CASTLRDTGWDTQYF.

As for this clonotype: One end of the junction is discordant with germline, which a read error may explain. The chain carries TRBV12-3 or TRBV12-4 and TRBJ2-7; possibly TRBD1 for D (5 bases). The CDR3 loop spans 12 amino acids. The CDR3 DNA reads TGTACCAGCACCGACAGTGGTTACGAGCAGTACTTC. Translating gives CTSTDSGYEQYF.

The gene calls are TRBV6-6 and TRBJ2-7, with D tentatively TRBD2 (6 bases). This CDR3 has 16 amino acids. Germline assignment: CDR1 MNHNY and CDR2 SVGAGI (reference sequence). Trimming left V 2 bases short and J 0 bases short, with 14 bases between. The DNA of the CDR3 is TGTGCCAGCAGTTACGGAGCGGGCACAAGCTCCTACGAGCAGTACGTC. Translation: CASSYGAGTSSYEQYV.

This chain joins TRBV12-5 and TRBJ2-5; weak D call: TRBD2 (6 bases). Per germline, CDR1 LGHNT and CDR2 FRNRAP. The CDR3 extends over 12 amino acids. Deletions cut 8 bases from V and 9 bases from J, with 16 bases between. The CDR3 loop is CASNDGGSAQYF. The CDR3 DNA is TGTGCTAGTAACGACGGGGGTTCGGCCCAGTACTTC.

This clonotype has more than one count but fewer than ten. This likely comes from a read error, as the CDR3 has no conserved phenylalanine or tryptophan at its end. No DNA is shown, since the ends of the CDR3 on it are uncertain; the CDR3 is the one TCRdb lists. V usage is TRBV20-1 and J usage is TRBJ2-7; TRBD2 reflects the table's D call only, with no check against the DNA. Germline CDR1 reads DFQATT; CDR2 reads SNEGSKA (reference sequence). The CDR3 is 16 residues long, ends included. The CDR3 spells CSAREIILTSFSSLVL.

V and J are TRBV4-1 and TRBJ2-1; no firm D call. Trimming removed 0 bases at V and 2 bases at J, with 8 bases between. The germline V gene has CDR1 MGHRA and CDR2 YSYEKL. The CDR3 is made up of 15 amino acids. The chain's CDR3 is CASSQDPLAYNEQFF. CDR3 DNA: TGCGCCAGCAGCCAAGATCCCCTAGCCTACAATGAGCAGTTCTTC.

This clonotype occurred many times. This chain links TRBV7-2 with TRBJ1-1; 7 positions agree with TRBD1. The germline V gene has CDR1 SGHTA and CDR2 FQGNSA. This CDR3 spans 15 amino acids. Unmatched junction bases numbered 7, after V lost 2 bases and J lost 4 bases. CDR3 nucleotide sequence: TGTGCCAGCAGCTTAAGTCCAGGGGGGATCACTGAAGCTTTCTTT. Translation gives CASSLSPGGITEAFF.

V usage is TRBV6-1 and J usage is TRBJ2-7; D remains ambiguous. CDR1 MNHNS and CDR2 SASEGT come from the germline V gene. The CDR3 spans 15 residues. V lost 1 base, J lost 3 bases, and 13 bases lay in between. This CDR3 reads CASSEGTPPYYEQYF. The CDR3 bases are TGTGCCAGCAGTGAAGGCACACCGCCCTACTACGAGCAGTACTTC.

The V gene is TRBV9, the J gene TRBJ2-5, with 11 bases matching TRBD2. The CDR3 is made up of 17 amino acids. Germline assignment: CDR1 SGDLS and CDR2 YYNGEE. After removal of 0 bases from V and 2 bases from J, the junction contained 6 bases not matched to a gene. The CDR3 protein is CASSVGRLAGGQETQYF. The CDR3 DNA is TGTGCCAGCAGCGTAGGAAGGCTAGCGGGGGGACAAGAGACCCAGTACTTC.

This clonotype was detected ten times or more. The chain has TRBV12-3 or TRBV12-4 and TRBJ1-1; perhaps TRBD1 as D (6 bases). Trimming took 6 bases from V and 2 from J, leaving 13 bases between them. This CDR3 region has 14 residues. For the CDR3, the DNA is TGTGCCAGCAGCCCAGGGACACTAAACACTGAAGCTTTCTTT. Translation gives CASSPGTLNTEAFF.

With regard to this clonotype: At one end the junction does not follow the germline gene, possibly because of a read error. The rearrangement uses TRBV7-6 and TRBJ2-7, with 10 bases aligning to TRBD1. The CDR3 is made up of 14 amino acids. Germline-derived CDR1 and CDR2 are SGHVS and FNYEAQ. CDR3 DNA: TGTGCTAGCAGCTTAGGGGACAGGGGTGACGAGCAGTACTTC. Translated: CASSLGDRGDEQYF. The full variable domain, in which reference TRBV7-6 and TRBJ2-7 provide the parts outside the CDR3, is GAGVSQSPRYKVTKRGQDVALRCDPISGHVSLYWYRQALGQGPEFLTYFNYEAQQDKSGLPNDRFSAERPEGSISTLTIQRTEQRDSAMYRCASSLGDRGDEQYFGPGTRLTVT.

This clonotype has more than one count but fewer than ten. The V and J genes are TRBV2 and TRBJ2-2; D unclear. V was clipped by 2 bases and J by 8 bases, with 6 bases between them. Germline CDR1 SNHLY, CDR2 FYNNEI. This CDR3 comprises 12 residues. CDR3 protein: CASSELKGELFF. As DNA, the CDR3 is TGTGCCAGCAGTGAACTAAAAGGGGAGCTGTTTTTT.

This clonotype was found a few times. The chain employs TRBV7-8 and TRBJ1-2; D ambiguous. V was trimmed by 4 bases and J by 0 bases, leaving 15 bases between them. CDR1 is SGHVS and CDR2 is FQNEAQ in the germline V gene. This CDR3 is 16 amino acids long. The CDR3 loop reads CASSSTAILSNYGYTF. In DNA form, the CDR3 reads TGTGCCAGCAGCTCGACGGCCATTCTCTCTAACTATGGCTACACCTTC.

The chain uses TRBV2 and TRBJ1-2; possibly TRBD1 for D (6 bases). The CDR3 runs 13 residues. CDR1 and CDR2 (germline): SNHLY, FYNNEI. V was cut by 1 base and J by 8 bases, with 11 bases left in between. CDR3 nucleotide sequence: TGTGCCAGCAGTGAAGGGACAGAAGGCGGCTACACCTTC. It is translated as CASSEGTEGGYTF.

This chain connects TRBV28 to TRBJ2-3, with D hard to call. This CDR3 is 12 amino acids long. The germline CDR1 and CDR2 sequences are MDHEN and SYDVKM. Between the trimmed V and J ends, which lost 3 bases and 6 bases, there was a span of 7 bases. DNA for the CDR3: TGTGCCAGCAGTTTCCAGTCGGATACGCAGTATTTT. Protein sequence: CASSFQSDTQYF.